The T cell receptor beta chain under discussion was sequenced for a study of tumor-infiltrating lymphocytes in primary liver carcinoma. On the study more broadly: All patients, whether men or women, fell within 30 to 69 years of age. Productive TCRbeta reads per sample were roughly 3.5 to 7.5 million, not differing by tissue. Stage T1-T3 N0M0 and a size of 4.2 to 10 cm characterized the tumors.

For this clonotype: What it binds is unknown.

Unsorted bulk tissue of about 20-32 mg yielded co-extracted RNA and DNA. Whole-study results and caveats: Pairs comparing tumor with adjacent tissue or blood overlapped less than pairs drawn from tumor regions.

The germline V gene has CDR1 MGHDK and CDR2 SYGVNS. V shed 2 bases and J shed 0 bases, with 8 bases lying between them. The CDR3 spans 15 residues. TCR beta cDNA was reverse-transcribed from 500 to 550 ng of total RNA. The reaction used a constant-region primer and ProtoScript II reverse transcriptase. A slightly modified ARM-PCR protocol with three nested multiplex PCR rounds produced these TCR beta libraries. Rounds one and two of PCR, each of 10 cycles, were primed with TRBV1-TRBV30 forward primers and a C-beta reverse primer. One entry per CDR3 protein, called by TCRdb with MiXCR from the multiplex PCR reads. This sample has 90,000 to 150,000 distinct CDR3 sequences, with 55% to 70% found just once.

Sequencing was performed on tumor-adjacent normal liver tissue. This sequence joins TRBV25-1 and TRBJ1-3; D ambiguous. The clonotype originates from a woman aged 55-70 years with primary liver carcinoma and hepatitis B virus infection. CDR3 sequence (DNA): TGTGCCAGCAGTGAAGTATCAGTCTCTGGAAACACCATATATTTT. It encodes CASSEVSVSGNTIYF.